This record looks at one TCR beta chain sequence and its context. Its target is unknown. Between the trimmed V and J ends, which lost 4 bases and 4 bases, there was a span of 11 bases. The CDR3 loop spans 13 amino acids. CDR1 and CDR2 from the germline V gene are ENHRY and SYGVKD. 60 Vbeta and 13 Jbeta primers were used in PCR. Clones were sequenced by immunoSEQ multiplex PCR, and TCRdb holds only the in-frame ones, with some missing. Here the sample spans around 120,000 clones, about 82% being singletons. This sample was taken from a study of cytomegalovirus exposure and HLA in healthy donors. The wider study: Earlier sequencing of about 179 million T cells yielded 100 million to 140 million unique TCR beta sequences. Inside one of the first data releases sat about 85 million unique TCRs taken from HLA-typed donors. Out of about 360 genotyped donors, about 80% belonged to the Caucasian-associated ancestry cluster.

Findings and limits, study-wide: Most TCRs appeared rarely, but some public TCRs recurred in many donors.

The specimen sequenced was PBMCs. This receptor was identified in a boy aged 5 to 17 in good health and CMV-seronegative. The chain couples TRBV10-3 to TRBJ2-7; a weak D match, TRBD1 (6 bases). As DNA, the CDR3 is TGTGCCATCAGTGTCCCAGGGGAGTACGAGCAGTACTTC. Its protein is CAISVPGEYEQYF.